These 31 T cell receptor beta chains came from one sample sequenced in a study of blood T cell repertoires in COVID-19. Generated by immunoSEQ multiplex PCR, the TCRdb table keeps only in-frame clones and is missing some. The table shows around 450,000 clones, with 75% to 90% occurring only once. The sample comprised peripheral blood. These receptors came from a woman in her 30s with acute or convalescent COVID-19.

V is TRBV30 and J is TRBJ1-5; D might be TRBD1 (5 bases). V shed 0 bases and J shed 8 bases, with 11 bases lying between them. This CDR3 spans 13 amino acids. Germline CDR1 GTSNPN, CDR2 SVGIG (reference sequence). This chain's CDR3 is CAWSVTGGEPQHF. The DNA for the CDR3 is TGTGCCTGGAGTGTGACGGGAGGGGAGCCCCAGCATTTT. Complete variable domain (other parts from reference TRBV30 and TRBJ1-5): SQTIHQWPATLVQPVGSPLSLECTVEGTSNPNLYWYRQAAGRGLQLLFYSVGIGQISSEVPQNLSASRPQDRQFILSSKKLLLSDSGFYLCAWSVTGGEPQHFGDGTRLSIL.

CDR3 region: CAWSRGMVQAEAFF. The CDR3 coding sequence is TGTGCCTGGAGCCGAGGGATGGTCCAAGCTGAAGCTTTCTTT. The rearrangement uses TRBV30 and TRBJ1-1; D is unresolved. In germline, CDR1 is GTSNPN, CDR2 SVGIG (reference sequence). Trimming cost V 3 bases and J 6 bases, with 17 bases left between them. The CDR3 has 14 amino acids.

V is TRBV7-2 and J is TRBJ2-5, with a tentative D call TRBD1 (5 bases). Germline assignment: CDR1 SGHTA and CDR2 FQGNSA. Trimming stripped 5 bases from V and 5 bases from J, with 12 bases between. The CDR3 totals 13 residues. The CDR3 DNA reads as TGTGCCAGCAGCCTGGACATCCCTGAGACCCAGTACTTC. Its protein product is CASSLDIPETQYF.

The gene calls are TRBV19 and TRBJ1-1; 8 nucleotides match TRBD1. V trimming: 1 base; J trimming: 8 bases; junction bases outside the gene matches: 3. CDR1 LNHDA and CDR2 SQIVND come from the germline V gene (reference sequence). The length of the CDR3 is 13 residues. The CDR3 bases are TGTGCCAGTAGTATAGGGGGACAGGACGAAGCTTTCTTT. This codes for CASSIGGQDEAFF.

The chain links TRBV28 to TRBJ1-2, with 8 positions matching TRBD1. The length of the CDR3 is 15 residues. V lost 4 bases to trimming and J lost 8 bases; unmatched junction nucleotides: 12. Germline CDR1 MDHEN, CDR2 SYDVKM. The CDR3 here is CASSYGQGRIKGYTF. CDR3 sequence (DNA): TGTGCCAGCAGTTACGGACAGGGCAGGATAAAGGGCTACACCTTC.

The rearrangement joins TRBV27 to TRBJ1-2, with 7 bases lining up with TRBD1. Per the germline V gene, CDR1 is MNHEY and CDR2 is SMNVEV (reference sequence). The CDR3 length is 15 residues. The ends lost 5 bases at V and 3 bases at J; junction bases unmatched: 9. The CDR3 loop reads CASSLRTGRYYGYTF. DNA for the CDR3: TGTGCCAGCAGTCTGAGGACAGGAAGGTACTATGGCTACACCTTC.

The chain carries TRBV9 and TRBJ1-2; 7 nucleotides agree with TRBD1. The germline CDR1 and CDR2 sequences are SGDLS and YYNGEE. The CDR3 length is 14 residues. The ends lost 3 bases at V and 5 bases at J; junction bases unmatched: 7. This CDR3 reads CASSAGQPSYGYTF. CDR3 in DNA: TGTGCCAGCAGCGCGGGACAGCCTTCTTATGGCTACACCTTC.

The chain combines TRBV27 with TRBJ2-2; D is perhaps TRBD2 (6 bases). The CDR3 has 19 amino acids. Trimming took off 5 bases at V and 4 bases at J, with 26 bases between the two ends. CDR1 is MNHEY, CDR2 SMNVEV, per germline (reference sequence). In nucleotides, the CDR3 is TGTGCCAGCAGTCCTTTCTGGAGGGGCCCCCACCTTATCACCGGGGAGCTGTTTTTT. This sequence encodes CASSPFWRGPHLITGELFF.

In nucleotides, the CDR3 is TGCAGCGCTTACAGGACAGCAGGATATGGCTACACCTTC. Translated, it gives CSAYRTAGYGYTF. This chain uses TRBV29-1 with TRBJ1-2; perhaps TRBD1 as D (6 bases). The CDR3 is 13 residues long. Germline V gene data show CDR1 as SQVTM and CDR2 as ANQGSEA. V shed 7 bases and J shed 5 bases, with 17 bases lying between them.

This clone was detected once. The CDR3 loop is CASSEGQGSYEQYF. The CDR3, as DNA: TGTGCCAGCAGTGAAGGACAGGGGTCCTACGAGCAGTACTTC. The V gene is TRBV6-1, the J gene TRBJ2-7; 8 positions match TRBD1. Germline CDR1 is MNHNS and CDR2 is SASEGT. The junction had 0 bases not matched to a gene; V was cut back by 1 base and J by 1 base. The CDR3 is 14 residues long.

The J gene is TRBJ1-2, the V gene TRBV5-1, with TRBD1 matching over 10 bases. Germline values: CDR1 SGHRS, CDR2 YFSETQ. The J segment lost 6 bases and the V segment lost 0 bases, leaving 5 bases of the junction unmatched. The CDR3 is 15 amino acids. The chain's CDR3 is CASSLVGQGEDGYTF. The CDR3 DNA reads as TGCGCCAGCAGCTTGGTTGGACAGGGGGAGGATGGCTACACCTTC. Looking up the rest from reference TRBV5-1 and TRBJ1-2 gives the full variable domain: KAGVTQTPRYLIKTRGQQVTLSCSPISGHRSVSWYQQTPGQGLQFLFEYFSETQRNKGNFPGRFSGRQFSNSRSEMNVSTLELGDSALYLCASSLVGQGEDGYTFGSGTRLTVV.

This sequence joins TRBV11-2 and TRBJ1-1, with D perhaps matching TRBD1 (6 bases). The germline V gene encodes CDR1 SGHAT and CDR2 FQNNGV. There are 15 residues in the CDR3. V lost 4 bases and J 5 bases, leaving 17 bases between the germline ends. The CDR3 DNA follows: TGTGCCAGCAGCTACTATGGGGGCCAGGGGACTGAAGCTTTCTTT. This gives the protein CASSYYGGQGTEAFF.

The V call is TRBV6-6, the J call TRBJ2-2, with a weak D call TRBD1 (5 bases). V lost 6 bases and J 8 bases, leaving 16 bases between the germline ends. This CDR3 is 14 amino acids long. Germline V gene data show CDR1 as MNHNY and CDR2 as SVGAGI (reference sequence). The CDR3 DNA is TGTGCCAGCAGGGACAAGGCCTTTTTGGGGGAGCTGTTTTTT. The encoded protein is CASRDKAFLGELFF.

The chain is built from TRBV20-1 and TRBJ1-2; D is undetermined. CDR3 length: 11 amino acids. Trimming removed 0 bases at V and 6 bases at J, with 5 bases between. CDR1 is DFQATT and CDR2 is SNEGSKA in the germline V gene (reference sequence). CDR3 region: CSARDQNGYTF. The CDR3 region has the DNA TGCAGTGCTAGAGATCAGAATGGCTACACCTTC.

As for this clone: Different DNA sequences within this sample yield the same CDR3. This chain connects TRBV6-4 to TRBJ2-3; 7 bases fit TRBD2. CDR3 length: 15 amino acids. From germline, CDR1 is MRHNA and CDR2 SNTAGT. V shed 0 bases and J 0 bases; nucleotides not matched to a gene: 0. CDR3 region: CASSDSGLSTDTQYF. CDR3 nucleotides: TGTGCCAGCAGTGACTCGGGACTAAGCACAGATACGCAGTATTTT.

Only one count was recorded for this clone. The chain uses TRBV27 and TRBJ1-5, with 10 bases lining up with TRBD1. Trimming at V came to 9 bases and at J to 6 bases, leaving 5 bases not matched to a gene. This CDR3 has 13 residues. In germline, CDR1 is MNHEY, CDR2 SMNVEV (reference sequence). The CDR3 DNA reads TGTGCCAGTTCCGGGACAGGGGTTCAGCCCCAGCATTTT. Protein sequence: CASSGTGVQPQHF.

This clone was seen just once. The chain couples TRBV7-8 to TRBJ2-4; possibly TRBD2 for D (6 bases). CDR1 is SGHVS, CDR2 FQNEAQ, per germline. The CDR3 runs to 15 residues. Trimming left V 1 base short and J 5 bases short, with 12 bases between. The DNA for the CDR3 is TGTGCCAGCAGCTTAGAGGAGGGGAAGGAAAACATTCAGTACTTC. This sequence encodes CASSLEEGKENIQYF.

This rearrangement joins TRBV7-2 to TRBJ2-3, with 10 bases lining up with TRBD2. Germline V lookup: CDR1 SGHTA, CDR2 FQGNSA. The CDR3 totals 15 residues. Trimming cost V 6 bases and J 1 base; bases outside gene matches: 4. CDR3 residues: CASRTSGRRTDTQYF. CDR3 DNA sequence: TGTGCCAGCAGGACTAGCGGGCGGCGCACAGATACGCAGTATTTT.

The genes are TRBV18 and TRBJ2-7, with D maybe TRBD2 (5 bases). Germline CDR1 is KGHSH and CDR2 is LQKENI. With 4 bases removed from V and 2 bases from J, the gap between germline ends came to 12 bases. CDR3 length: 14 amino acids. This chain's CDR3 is CASSQDLNPYEQYF. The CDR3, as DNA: TGTGCCAGCTCACAGGACTTAAATCCCTACGAGCAGTACTTC.

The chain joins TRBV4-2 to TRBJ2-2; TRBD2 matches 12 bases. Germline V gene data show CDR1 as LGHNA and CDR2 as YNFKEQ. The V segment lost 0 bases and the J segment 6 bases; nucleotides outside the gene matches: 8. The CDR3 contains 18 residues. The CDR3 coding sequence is TGTGCCAGCAGCCAAGACCCTAGCGGGGGGGCATTAGCCGGGGAGCTGTTTTTT. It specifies CASSQDPSGGALAGELFF.

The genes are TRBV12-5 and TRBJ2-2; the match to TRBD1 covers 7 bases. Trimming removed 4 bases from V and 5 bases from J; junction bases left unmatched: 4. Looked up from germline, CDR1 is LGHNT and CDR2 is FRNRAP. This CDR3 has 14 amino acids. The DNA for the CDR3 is TGTGCTAGTGGTTCGACAGGGCCGACCGGGGAGCTGTTTTTT. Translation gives CASGSTGPTGELFF. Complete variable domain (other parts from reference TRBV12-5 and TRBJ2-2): DARVTQTPRHKVTEMGQEVTMRCQPILGHNTVFWYRQTMMQGLELLAYFRNRAPLDDSGMPKDRFSAEMPDATLATLKIQPSEPRDSAVYFCASGSTGPTGELFFGEGSRLTVL.

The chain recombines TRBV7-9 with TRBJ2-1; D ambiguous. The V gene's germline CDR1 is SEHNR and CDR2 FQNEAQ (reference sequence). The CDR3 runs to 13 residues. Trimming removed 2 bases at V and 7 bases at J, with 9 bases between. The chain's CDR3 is CASSLPAENEQFF. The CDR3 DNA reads TGTGCCAGCAGCTTACCGGCGGAAAATGAGCAGTTCTTC.

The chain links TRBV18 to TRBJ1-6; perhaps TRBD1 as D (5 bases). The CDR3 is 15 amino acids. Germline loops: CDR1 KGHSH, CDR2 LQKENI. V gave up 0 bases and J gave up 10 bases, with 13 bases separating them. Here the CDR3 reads CASSPPWAGRSPLHF. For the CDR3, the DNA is TGTGCCAGCTCACCACCGTGGGCAGGGCGGTCACCCCTCCACTTT.

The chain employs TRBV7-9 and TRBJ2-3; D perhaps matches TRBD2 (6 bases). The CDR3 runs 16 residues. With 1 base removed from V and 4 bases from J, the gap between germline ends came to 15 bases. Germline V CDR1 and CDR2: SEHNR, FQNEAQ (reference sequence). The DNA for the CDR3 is TGTGCCAGCAGCTTAGTGGGGGGACGTGTCGCAGATACGCAGTATTTT. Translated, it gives CASSLVGGRVADTQYF.

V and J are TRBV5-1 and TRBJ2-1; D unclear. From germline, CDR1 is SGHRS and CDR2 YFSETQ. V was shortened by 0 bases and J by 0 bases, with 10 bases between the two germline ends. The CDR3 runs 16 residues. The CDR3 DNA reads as TGCGCCAGCAGCTTGGAGGCGGCCAGCTCCTACAATGAGCAGTTCTTC. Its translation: CASSLEAASSYNEQFF.

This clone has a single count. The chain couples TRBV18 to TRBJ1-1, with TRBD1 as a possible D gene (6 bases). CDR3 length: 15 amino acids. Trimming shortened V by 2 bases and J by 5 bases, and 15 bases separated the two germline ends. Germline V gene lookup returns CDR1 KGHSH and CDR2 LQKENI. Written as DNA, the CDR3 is TGTGCCAGCTCACCAATACAGGGAATAACGACTGAAGCTTTCTTT. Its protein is CASSPIQGITTEAFF.

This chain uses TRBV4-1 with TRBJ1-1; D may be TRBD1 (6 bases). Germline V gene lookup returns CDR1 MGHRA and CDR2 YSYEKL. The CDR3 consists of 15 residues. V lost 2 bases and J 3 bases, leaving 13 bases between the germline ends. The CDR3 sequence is CASSQPGHADTEAFF. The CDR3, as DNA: TGCGCCAGCAGCCAACCGGGACATGCCGACACTGAAGCTTTCTTT.

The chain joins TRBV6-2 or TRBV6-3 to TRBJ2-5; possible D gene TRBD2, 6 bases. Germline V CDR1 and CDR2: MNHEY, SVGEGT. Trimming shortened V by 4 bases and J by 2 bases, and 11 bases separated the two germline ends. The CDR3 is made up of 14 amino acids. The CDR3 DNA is TGTGCCAGCAGTTGGGGGGACGCGCAAGAGACCCAGTACTTC. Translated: CASSWGDAQETQYF.

For the CDR3, the DNA is TGTGCCAGCTGGGACAGGGAAAACGTTGGCTACACCTTC. This sequence encodes CASWDRENVGYTF. This chain links TRBV27 with TRBJ1-2; the match to TRBD1 covers 9 bases. The CDR3 spans 13 residues. The V and J ends lost 8 bases and 7 bases, in that order; junction bases with no gene match: 8. Germline assignment: CDR1 MNHEY and CDR2 SMNVEV (reference sequence).

CDR3 sequence (DNA): TGTGCCAGCAGCCAACCGGGACAGCCCTACGAGCAGTACTTC. Translation gives CASSQPGQPYEQYF. This chain links TRBV3-1 (or the pseudogene TRBV3-2) with TRBJ2-7, with 7 positions matching TRBD1. The length of the CDR3 is 14 residues. V lost 2 bases and J lost 2; bases outside the gene matches: 3. Germline-derived CDR1 and CDR2 are LGHDT and YNNKEL (reference sequence).

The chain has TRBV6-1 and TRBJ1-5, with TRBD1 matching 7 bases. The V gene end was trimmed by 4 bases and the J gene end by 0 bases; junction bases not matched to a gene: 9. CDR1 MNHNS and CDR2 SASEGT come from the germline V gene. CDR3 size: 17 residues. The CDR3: CASSGHPRQGSNQPQHF. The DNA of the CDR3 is TGTGCCAGCAGTGGGCACCCGCGACAGGGTAGCAATCAGCCCCAGCATTTT.